A selection of T cell receptor beta chains follows, all from one sample in a study of blood T cells in healthy people across ages. TCRdb fed the 5' RACE reads into MiXCR, producing one record per CDR3 protein. Counted here are roughly 1.9 million distinct CDR3 sequences, more than 35% occurring once; the ten biggest clones make up 23%. Sequencing used blood. These TCRs come from a human donor in good health. Each CDR3 is given with its conserved first and last residue. Fields, in order: clone size, D gene, V gene, J gene, CDR3 DNA, CDR3 protein. A D gene is named only where the DNA matches it firmly. Clone size appears in some rows only: once, few, many, or a class for an expanded clone.

>few|-|TRBV28|TRBJ2-5
TGTGCCAGCAGTTCCCCGGGGGACTGGGCGACCCAGTACTTC
CASSSPGDWATQYF
>-|-|TRBV6-6|TRBJ2-5
TGTGCCAGCAGTTCCGGACTGTTCAGAGAGACCCAGTACTTC
CASSSGLFRETQYF
>few|-|TRBV20-1|TRBJ1-1
TGCAGTGCCTTTACACCGTCCATGAACACTGAAGCTTTCTTT
CSAFTPSMNTEAFF
>few|TRBD2|TRBV11-2|TRBJ2-3
TGTGCCAGCAGCCCGTGGACTAGCGGGGGGGTAGATACGCAGTATTTT
CASSPWTSGGVDTQYF
>-|-|TRBV4-3|TRBJ1-2
TGCGCCAGCAGCCGAGGACAGCAGGGGTATGGCTACACCTTC
CASSRGQQGYGYTF
>-|TRBD1|TRBV10-3|TRBJ2-7
TGTGCCATCAGGCCCATGGGGACAGCGGAGCAGTACTTC
CAIRPMGTAEQYF
>few|-|TRBV29-1|TRBJ2-1
TGCAGCGTTCCTTTGGGTGAGCAGTTCTTC
CSVPLGEQFF
>-|-|TRBV12-3/TRBV12-4|TRBJ1-2
TGTGCCAGCAGTCCCATTCTAGGACCCTCCATGAGAGATGGCTACACCTTC
CASSPILGPSMRDGYTF
>few|TRBD1|TRBV15|TRBJ1-4
TGTGCCACCAGCAGGGCCGGGACAGAGGATGAAAAACTGTTTTTT
CATSRAGTEDEKLFF
>few|-|TRBV7-9|TRBJ2-7
TGTGCCAGCAGCCCTCTAACCCACTACGAGCAGTACTTC
CASSPLTHYEQYF
>-|-|TRBV12-3/TRBV12-4|TRBJ2-3
TGTGCCAGCAGTAAAAGGACAGATAGCACAGATACGCAGTATTTT
CASSKRTDSTDTQYF
>-|-|TRBV4-1|TRBJ1-4
TGCGCCAGCAGCCGAAACACCAGAACTAGTGAAAAACTGTTTTTT
CASSRNTRTSEKLFF
>-|TRBD1|TRBV7-2|TRBJ1-4
TGTGCCAGCACCATCCCATCCCCAGGGGGTAACGAAAAACGGTTTTTT
CASTIPSPGGNEKRFF
>-|-|TRBV7-9|TRBJ1-1
TGTGCCAGCAGCTTACGCAGGGAGGCGAACACTGAAGCTTTCTTT
CASSLRREANTEAFF
>-|TRBD1|TRBV4-1|TRBJ1-5
TGCGCCAGCAGCCAAGTTGGGACAGGGACAAGCAATCAGCCCCAGCATTTT
CASSQVGTGTSNQPQHF
>-|TRBD1|TRBV6-5|TRBJ2-7
TGTGCCAGCAGTAGACCGGGACAGGTCGTCTACGAGCAGTACTTC
CASSRPGQVVYEQYF
>few|-|TRBV7-2|TRBJ2-7
TGTGCCAGCAGCATAAGGTCGGGGAGCTCCTACGAGCAGTACTTC
CASSIRSGSSYEQYF
>-|-|TRBV7-2|TRBJ1-6
TGTGCCAGCAGCTTAGGCGAAGGCAGGCCGTTAATTTCACCCCTCCACTTT
CASSLGEGRPLISPLHF
>-|-|TRBV4-1|TRBJ2-1
TGCGCCAGCAGCCGACCCCAGGGGCACTCCTACGAGCAGTTCTTC
CASSRPQGHSYEQFF
>-|-|TRBV18|TRBJ2-7
TGTGCCAGCTCACCTCGGGAAGGTTTAGGCGAGCAGTACTTC
CASSPREGLGEQYF
>few|TRBD2|TRBV4-3|TRBJ2-5
TGCGCCAGCAGCCAAGGCGGCCTAGCGGGGGGGCATCAAGAGACCCAGTACTTC
CASSQGGLAGGHQETQYF
>-|TRBD1|TRBV6-5|TRBJ1-4
TGTGCCAGCAGTTCCAACAGGGGAAACGAAAAACTGTTTTTT
CASSSNRGNEKLFF
>few|-|TRBV5-1|TRBJ2-3
TGCGCCAGCAGCTACCGGAAGGCGGGGATTTCAGATACGCAGTATTTT
CASSYRKAGISDTQYF
>few|-|TRBV7-2|TRBJ1-3
TGTGCCAGCAGCTTAGCGCCCTCTGGAAACACCATATATTTT
CASSLAPSGNTIYF
>-|TRBD1|TRBV5-1|TRBJ2-7
TGCGCCAGCAGCTTGACGCTTTCCCGGGACAGAGGATACGAGCAGTACTTC
CASSLTLSRDRGYEQYF
>once|-|TRBV7-2|TRBJ2-1
TGTGCCAGCAGCTCCAAGTATCACAATGAGCAGTTCTTC
CASSSKYHNEQFF
>-|TRBD1|TRBV29-1|TRBJ1-1
TGCAGCGTTGACGCCGGAGGGACAGGGTCTACTGAAGCTTTCTTT
CSVDAGGTGSTEAFF
>-|-|TRBV25-1|TRBJ1-3
TGTGCCAGCAGTGACACCGGCCGATACTCTGGAAACACCATATATTTT
CASSDTGRYSGNTIYF
>-|-|TRBV29-1|TRBJ1-1
TGCAGCGCGGGACCTGGACACCCGAACACTGAAGCTTTCTTT
CSAGPGHPNTEAFF
>once|-|TRBV4-3|TRBJ2-3
TGCGCCAGCAGCCAAGATTTATGGGGGAGCGCAGATACGCAGTATTTT
CASSQDLWGSADTQYF
>few|TRBD1|TRBV29-1|TRBJ1-1
TGCAGCGTCGGGACAGAAGTGAACACTGAAGCTTTCTTT
CSVGTEVNTEAFF
>few|-|TRBV11-2|TRBJ1-6
TGTGCCAGCGGGCCTTTTACTTCACCCCTCCACTTT
CASGPFTSPLHF
>-|-|TRBV7-2|TRBJ2-6
TGTGCCAGCAGCCGCCCCCGACAAGGCCCACTCTCTGGGGCCAACGTCCTGACTTTC
CASSRPRQGPLSGANVLTF
>few|-|TRBV12-3/TRBV12-4|TRBJ2-3
TGTGCCAGCAGTTTAGGCAGTTTTAACACAGATACGCAGTATTTT
CASSLGSFNTDTQYF
>few|TRBD1|TRBV27|TRBJ2-7
TGTGCCAGCAGCCCCGGGACAGCTGGGGCCTACGAGCAGTACTTC
CASSPGTAGAYEQYF
>few|-|TRBV4-3|TRBJ1-2
TGCGCCAGCAGCCAAGACATAACCTATGGCTACACCTTC
CASSQDITYGYTF
>-|-|TRBV5-5|TRBJ2-1
TGTGCCAGCAGCCCGCGGGTGGGGTTGAATGAGCAGTTCTTC
CASSPRVGLNEQFF
>-|-|TRBV7-3|TRBJ2-1
TGTGCCAGCAGCTTAAATGGTTGGAGGGTCACGTACAATGAGCAGTTCTTC
CASSLNGWRVTYNEQFF
>many|-|TRBV20-1|TRBJ2-5
TGCAGTGCCCAGAGAGTGGGCTTCCAAGAGACCCAGTACTTC
CSAQRVGFQETQYF
>once|TRBD2|TRBV11-2|TRBJ2-5
TGTGCCAGCAGCTTATTCACTAGCGGGGTTCAAGAGACCCAGTACTTC
CASSLFTSGVQETQYF
>-|TRBD1|TRBV10-3|TRBJ1-2
TGTGCCATCAGTGAGGGGAGGGGGCGTTATGGCTACACCTTC
CAISEGRGRYGYTF
>few|-|TRBV7-8|TRBJ2-5
TGTGCCAGCAGCTTAAGCAGACAGTTTCAAGAGACCCAGTACTTC
CASSLSRQFQETQYF
>-|-|TRBV9|TRBJ2-4
TGTGCCAGCAGCCCCCCCGGGGCAGGGGACTCCCTCTACGAGCAGTGCTTC
CASSPPGAGDSLYEQCF
>few|TRBD2|TRBV9|TRBJ2-5
TGTGCCAGCAGCCCAGGCGGGGGGCAACAAGAGACCCAGTACTTC
CASSPGGGQQETQYF
>few|TRBD1|TRBV29-1|TRBJ1-1
TGCAGCGTTGAAGGACAGGGGTTCGGCACTGAAGCTTTCTTT
CSVEGQGFGTEAFF
>-|-|TRBV6-2/TRBV6-3|TRBJ2-5
TGTGCCAGCAGGGTACAACTACAAGAGACCCAGTACTTC
CASRVQLQETQYF
>-|-|TRBV4-3|TRBJ1-4
TGCGCCAGCAGCCAAGGTCCCCCCCAGACAGGCCCTGGTGAAAAACTGTTTTTT
CASSQGPPQTGPGEKLFF
>few|-|TRBV18|TRBJ2-4
TGTGCCAGCTCACCAAGCCGCGGGGTTGGAAACATTCAGTACTTC
CASSPSRGVGNIQYF
>many|-|TRBV20-1|TRBJ2-5
TGCAGTGCTGTCCGGGCAGCCTTGCTAGAGACCCAGTACTTC
CSAVRAALLETQYF
>few|-|TRBV9|TRBJ1-5
TGTGCCAGCAGCGTAGTCAATGTGAGGGACGTATATAGCAATCAGCCCCAGCATTTT
CASSVVNVRDVYSNQPQHF
>few|-|TRBV27|TRBJ2-1
TGTGCCAGCAGTTCCGTCGCAGGGCTATTCAATGAGCAGTTCTTC
CASSSVAGLFNEQFF